What follows are 14 T cell receptor beta chains derived from one specimen sequenced in a study of cytomegalovirus exposure and HLA in healthy donors. With 60 Vbeta and 13 Jbeta primers, the PCR was carried out. Using immunoSEQ multiplex PCR, the repertoire was profiled, and TCRdb retains in-frame clones only, with some absent. Seen in this sample are some 48,000 clones; the ten most common clones hold about 6.1%. Sequenced sample: PBMCs. These receptors originate from a male donor in good health and CMV-seropositive.

V and J are TRBV9 and TRBJ2-3, with D perhaps TRBD1 (6 bases). Deletions cut 0 bases from V and 0 bases from J, with 11 bases between. Germline CDR1 SGDLS, CDR2 YYNGEE. The CDR3 length is 16 residues. The CDR3 nucleotides read TGTGCCAGCAGCGTAGTGGGGGCTTCGAGCACAGATACGCAGTATTTT. Translated, it gives CASSVVGASSTDTQYF.

The chain is built from TRBV9 and TRBJ2-1; 10 bases map to TRBD1. Losses at the gene ends were 3 bases for V and 7 bases for J; bases not matched to a gene: 7. The CDR3 has 15 residues. Germline V gene lookup returns CDR1 SGDLS and CDR2 YYNGEE. In DNA form, the CDR3 reads TGTGCCAGCAGCGCCAGACAGGGGGCAGGGAATGAGCAGTTCTTC. It codes for CASSARQGAGNEQFF.

V usage is TRBV5-4 and J usage is TRBJ1-1; the match to TRBD1 covers 7 bases. The junction had 1 base not matched to a gene; V was cut back by 4 bases and J by 1 base. CDR1 is SGHNT and CDR2 is YYREEE in the germline V gene (reference sequence). CDR3 size: 13 residues. CDR3 bases: TGTGCCAGCAGCCAGGGGGGGAACACTGAAGCTTTCTTT. Residues: CASSQGGNTEAFF.

The J gene is TRBJ2-7, the V gene TRBV7-6; 11 bases fit TRBD2. Looked up from germline, CDR1 is SGHVS and CDR2 is FNYEAQ. J lost 2 bases, V lost 5 bases, and 8 bases had no gene match. This CDR3 has 16 amino acids. CDR3 sequence reads: CASSDILAGGTYEQYF. In nucleotides, the CDR3 is TGTGCCAGCAGCGACATTCTAGCGGGGGGTACCTACGAGCAGTACTTC. Based on the CDR3 plus reference TRBV7-6 and TRBJ2-7, the full variable domain is GAGVSQSPRYKVTKRGQDVALRCDPISGHVSLYWYRQALGQGPEFLTYFNYEAQQDKSGLPNDRFSAERPEGSISTLTIQRTEQRDSAMYRCASSDILAGGTYEQYFGPGTRLTVT.

This chain uses TRBV4-3 with TRBJ2-2; 11 bases fit TRBD2. Germline V gene data show CDR1 as LGHNA and CDR2 as YSLEER. The CDR3 length is 18 residues. Trimming removed 4 bases from V and 5 bases from J; junction bases left unmatched: 12. The CDR3 here is CASSPTIQASGGTGELFF. The CDR3 DNA is TGCGCCAGCAGCCCCACCATCCAAGCTAGCGGGGGGACCGGGGAGCTGTTTTTT.

This chain joins TRBV6-5 and TRBJ1-4; D perhaps matches TRBD1 (6 bases). V was clipped by 5 bases and J by 0 bases, with 10 bases between them. Germline V gives CDR1 MNHEY, CDR2 SVGAGI. The CDR3 has 15 amino acids. The CDR3 DNA sequence: TGTGCCAGCAGTGTCAAGGGGGCAACTAATGAAAAACTGTTTTTT. Translation: CASSVKGATNEKLFF.

This chain connects TRBV7-8 to TRBJ2-7, with D hard to call. Per germline, CDR1 SGHVS and CDR2 FQNEAQ. V lost 1 base, J lost 4 bases, and 8 bases lay in between. This CDR3 has 13 residues. The CDR3 DNA is TGTGCCAGCAGCTTAGGCGCCGGGTACGAGCAGTACTTC. This sequence encodes CASSLGAGYEQYF.

As regards this clone: At one boundary the junction diverges from the germline segment, which might be a read error. Other nucleotide sequences in the sample specify the same CDR3. This rearrangement joins TRBV7-9 to TRBJ1-1; 7 bases are a match to TRBD1. The CDR3 length is 13 residues. CDR1 is SEHNR, CDR2 FQNEAQ, per germline (reference sequence). CDR3 sequence reads: CASSLRGQGEAFF. CDR3 coding DNA: TGTGCCAGCAGCTTGAGGGGGCAGGGTGAAGCCTTCTTT.

The J gene is TRBJ2-7, the V gene TRBV5-1; D gene unclear. The V and J ends lost 4 bases and 2 bases respectively, with 19 bases between them. The CDR3 consists of 16 residues. In germline, CDR1 is SGHRS, CDR2 YFSETQ. CDR3 nucleotides: TGCGCCAGCAGCCCCTACAGCAAACCCCTAACCTACGAGCAGTACTTC. This sequence encodes CASSPYSKPLTYEQYF.

CDR3 nucleotides: TGTGCCAGCAGCCAAGATCGGGGGAATCAGCCCCAGCATTTT. This sequence encodes CASSQDRGNQPQHF. The chain recombines TRBV4-2 with TRBJ1-5, with a possible D match to TRBD1 (5 bases). Looked up from germline, CDR1 is LGHNA and CDR2 is YNFKEQ. Trimming removed 0 bases from V and 4 bases from J, with 7 bases in between. The CDR3 is 14 amino acids.

V gene TRBV9 combines with J gene TRBJ1-2, with D perhaps TRBD1 (6 bases). V lost 0 bases and J 8 bases, leaving 11 bases between the germline ends. This CDR3 contains 13 residues. Germline CDR1 reads SGDLS; CDR2 reads YYNGEE. For the CDR3, the DNA is TGTGCCAGCAGCGTAGTACAGGGCGGAGGCTACACCTTC. It translates to CASSVVQGGGYTF.

V gene TRBV6-1 combines with J gene TRBJ1-6; possibly TRBD1 for D (6 bases). Per germline, CDR1 MNHNS and CDR2 SASEGT. Trimming took 1 base from V and 7 from J, leaving 11 bases between them. The CDR3 sequence is 15 residues long. The CDR3 reads CASSEVGGGNSPLHF. The CDR3 coding sequence is TGTGCCAGCAGTGAAGTTGGGGGCGGCAATTCACCCCTCCACTTT.

The chain couples TRBV18 to TRBJ2-7, with TRBD1 identical over 7 bases. This CDR3 has 16 residues. CDR1 is KGHSH, CDR2 LQKENI, per germline. Germline trimming cut 2 bases from V and 4 bases from J; bases unmatched to any gene: 11. The CDR3 is CASSPSLGQEAYEQYF. Here the CDR3 DNA reads TGTGCCAGCTCACCATCCCTTGGACAGGAGGCGTACGAGCAGTACTTC.

The chain joins TRBV5-7 to TRBJ2-1; D may be TRBD1 (6 bases). TRBV5-7 is treated as an ORF (open reading frame) with a function not yet certain. V lost 4 bases and J lost 5, with 19 bases in between. This CDR3 is 16 amino acids long. CDR3 nucleotides: TGTGCCAGCAGCCCCCCCAGGGGTCGGGATAACAATGAGCAGTTCTTC. It is translated as CASSPPRGRDNNEQFF.